This TCR beta chain was recovered during a study of CD8+CD57+ T cells in acquired aplastic anemia. Study as a whole: Mean DNA quantity obtained from sorted CD4+ and CD8+ cells was about 3.2 ug.

Regarding this clonotype: Its antigen is as yet unknown.

Study results and caveats: Comparison of patients with controls identified around 31 shared CD8+ CDR3 sequences.

TCR beta VDJ and CDR3 profiles were obtained from a genomic DNA template. TCRdb reprocessed the reads with MiXCR, giving one entry per CDR3 protein. The sample has 200,000 or so distinct CDR3 sequences; more than 55% are singletons. CDR1 MNHEY and CDR2 SVGAGI come from the germline V gene. J was trimmed by 6 bases and V by 7 bases; bases with no gene match: 8. The CDR3 runs to 13 residues. Sequencing involved patients with CD8+CD57+ cell expansion previously shown by flow cytometry. All participating patients were living with severe acquired aplastic anemia. Untreated patients provided the blood samples, with no therapy given before sampling.

This sequence joins TRBV6-5 and TRBJ2-7; 8 positions agree with TRBD1. The source material was sorted CD4+, CD8+, or CD8+CD57+ T cells (not recorded which) from PBMCs. The sequence came from a human donor with aplastic anemia. The CDR3: CASTQGARFEQYF. The CDR3 DNA reads TGTGCCAGCACCCAGGGGGCTCGTTTCGAGCAGTACTTC.